The 9 T cell receptor beta chains listed next were all sequenced from one sample in a study of blood T cell repertoires in COVID-19. This table comes from immunoSEQ multiplex PCR, and its TCRdb copy is limited to in-frame clones, with some not included. Of 210,000 or so clones in the sample, 82% are singletons; the top ten hold 12%. Sequenced sample: peripheral blood. These receptors originate from a woman between 40 and 55 years old with acute or convalescent COVID-19.

The V and J genes are TRBV4-3 and TRBJ2-1, with 8 bases identical to TRBD2. The CDR3 covers 17 residues. From germline, CDR1 is LGHNA and CDR2 YSLEER. The V and J ends lost 0 bases and 5 bases, in that order; junction bases with no gene match: 9. The CDR3: CASSQDGLAGSNNEQFF. As DNA, the CDR3 is TGCGCCAGCAGCCAAGATGGGCTAGCGGGTAGTAACAATGAGCAGTTCTTC.

Turning to this clone: Other DNA sequences in the same sample also yield this CDR3. In DNA form, the CDR3 reads TGTGCCAGCAGTTTAGGACGGGACTACGAGCAGTACTTC. Its protein is CASSLGRDYEQYF. V and J are TRBV12-3 or TRBV12-4 and TRBJ2-7; TRBD2 is a possible D gene (5 bases). The V gene lost 1 base and the J gene lost 3 bases, with 7 bases spanning the gap. The CDR3 is 13 residues long.

The chain recombines TRBV6-2 or TRBV6-3 with TRBJ2-1; D remains ambiguous. CDR3 length: 14 amino acids. V lost 5 bases, J lost 6 bases, and 14 bases lay in between. The germline V gene has CDR1 MNHEY and CDR2 SVGEGT. CDR3 in amino acids: CASSTVVMRNEQFF. CDR3 coding DNA: TGTGCCAGCAGTACGGTAGTGATGCGCAATGAGCAGTTCTTC.

This rearrangement joins TRBV6-6 to TRBJ1-4; the D is unclear. The germline CDR1 and CDR2 sequences are MNHNY and SVGAGI (reference sequence). The CDR3 sequence is 15 residues long. Trimming took off 0 bases at V and 8 bases at J, with 13 bases between the two ends. The DNA for the CDR3 is TGTGCCAGCAGTTACTCAAGAGGGTTGGGGGAAAAACTGTTTTTT. It codes for CASSYSRGLGEKLFF.

V gene TRBV19 combines with J gene TRBJ2-2; the match to TRBD2 covers 11 bases. J was trimmed by 4 bases and V by 9 bases; bases with no gene match: 7. The CDR3 sequence is 15 residues long. Germline V gives CDR1 LNHDA, CDR2 SQIVND (reference sequence). This CDR3 is CASHRLAGLTGELFF. CDR3 nucleotide sequence: TGTGCCAGCCACAGACTAGCGGGGCTCACCGGGGAGCTGTTTTTT.

The V gene is TRBV2, the J gene TRBJ2-6, with unresolved D. Looked up from germline, CDR1 is SNHLY and CDR2 is FYNNEI. The CDR3 covers 15 residues. Trimming pared 1 base from V and 0 bases from J, leaving 4 bases between. Here the CDR3 DNA reads TGTGCCAGCAGTGAAGATCTCTCTGGGGCCAACGTCCTGACTTTC. Translating it yields CASSEDLSGANVLTF. The full variable domain, in which reference TRBV2 and TRBJ2-6 provide the parts outside the CDR3, is EPEVTQTPSHQVTQMGQEVILRCVPISNHLYFYWYRQILGQKVEFLVSFYNNEISEKSEIFDDQFSVERPDGSNFTLKIRSTKLEDSAMYFCASSEDLSGANVLTFGAGSRLTVL.

DNA for the CDR3: TGTGCCAGTAGTATAGACGGGGACAGCCTCAAGGGCTACACCTTC. Translation gives CASSIDGDSLKGYTF. The rearrangement links TRBV19 to TRBJ1-2, with 7 bases matching TRBD1. J was trimmed by 8 bases and V by 0 bases; bases with no gene match: 9. The CDR3 extends over 15 amino acids. Per germline, CDR1 LNHDA and CDR2 SQIVND (reference sequence).

CDR3 region: CASSDRGSSYNEQFF. The CDR3 DNA reads TGTGCCAGCAGTGACAGGGGGAGCTCCTACAATGAGCAGTTCTTC. The genes are TRBV6-1 and TRBJ2-1; 7 bases map to TRBD1. The germline V gene has CDR1 MNHNS and CDR2 SASEGT. V was pared by 3 bases and J by 0 bases, with 2 bases of the junction left unmatched. The CDR3 consists of 15 residues.

The V and J genes are TRBV18 and TRBJ1-6; the D gene is possibly TRBD1 (6 bases). With 5 bases removed from V and 7 bases from J, the gap between germline ends came to 9 bases. The CDR3 is 13 amino acids. CDR1 and CDR2 (germline): KGHSH, LQKENI. CDR3 nucleotides: TGTGCCAGCTCATCGGACAGAAATTCACCCCTCCACTTT. Translated, it gives CASSSDRNSPLHF.